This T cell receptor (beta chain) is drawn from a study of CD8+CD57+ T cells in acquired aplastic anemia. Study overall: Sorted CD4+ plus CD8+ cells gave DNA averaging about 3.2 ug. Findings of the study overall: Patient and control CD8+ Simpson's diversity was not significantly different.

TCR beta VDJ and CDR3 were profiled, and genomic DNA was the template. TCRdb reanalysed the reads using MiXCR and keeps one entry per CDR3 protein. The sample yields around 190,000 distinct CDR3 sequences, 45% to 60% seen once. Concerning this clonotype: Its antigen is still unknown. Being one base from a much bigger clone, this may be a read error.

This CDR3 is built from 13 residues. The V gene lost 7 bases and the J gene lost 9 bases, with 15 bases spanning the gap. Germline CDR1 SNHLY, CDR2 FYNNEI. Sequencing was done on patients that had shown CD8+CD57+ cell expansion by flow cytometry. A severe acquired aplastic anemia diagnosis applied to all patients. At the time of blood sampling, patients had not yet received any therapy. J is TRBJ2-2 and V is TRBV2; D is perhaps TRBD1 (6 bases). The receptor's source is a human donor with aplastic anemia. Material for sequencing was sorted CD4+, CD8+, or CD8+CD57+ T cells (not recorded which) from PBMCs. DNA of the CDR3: TGTGCCAGCATGGTGGGGGCTACCCGGGAGCTGTTTTTT. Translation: CASMVGATRELFF.